This TCR beta chain was profiled in a study of shared T cell receptors in the human thymus. TCRdb keeps only in-frame clones here, not all; method: immunoSEQ multiplex PCR. In the table there are hundreds of thousands of clones, approximately 89% of which are singletons. This CDR3 is 15 amino acids long. The germline CDR1 and CDR2 sequences are SGHDN and FVKESK. V was clipped by 3 bases and J by 5 bases, with 13 bases between them. In this sample, this clone turned up once. These data were likewise used in another study, on human thymus T cells. In that study: Resections from corrective heart surgery provided thymus tissue. Overlap was high between thymic repertoires from unrelated individuals, as reported in related research.

The chain is built from TRBV14 and TRBJ2-2; D is unclear. Sequencing was carried out using thymocytes. The receptor's source is a boy under three years old with a congenital heart defect. CDR3 in DNA: TGTGCCAGCAGCCATCGAGGAGTTTGGACCGGGGAGCTGTTTTTT. It is translated as CASSHRGVWTGELFF.